This TCR beta chain was documented in a study of blood T cell repertoires in COVID-19. Study context: The cDNA or gDNA used as material had been derived from T cells, B-cell-depleted T cells, or PBMCs.

This CDR3 spans 17 amino acids. Germline CDR1 LNHDA, CDR2 SQIVND (reference sequence). V shed 5 bases, J shed 3 bases, and the junction held 9 bases outside the gene matches. Authors' data handling: From reference gene primer amplification, estimates of nucleated cell counts were derived. Sequencing was performed with immunoSEQ multiplex PCR; in TCRdb, only in-frame clones are kept and a portion is missing. That table supplies the V and J calls and clone size; D and trimming were determined from the DNA. The sample lists roughly 190,000 clones, around 86% occurring once. J is TRBJ2-7 and V is TRBV19, with 14 bases lining up with TRBD2. Sequenced input: peripheral blood. The TCR comes from a woman aged 80 or over in a cohort sampled during active or convalescent COVID-19. The CDR3 bases are TGTGCCAGTAGTCCTGGGGGGACTAGCGGGGGCTTCTACGAGCAGTACTTC. This translates into CASSPGGTSGGFYEQYF.